One and the same sample provided the 27 T cell receptor beta chains below, sequenced in a study of blood T cell repertoires in COVID-19. Only in-frame clones appear in the TCRdb table, and some are missing; sequencing was by immunoSEQ multiplex PCR. The data show roughly 250,000 clones, approximately 84% seen once. The sequencing input was peripheral blood. These receptors came from a woman aged 80 or older with acute or convalescent COVID-19.

In its sample, this clone was seen once. The chain links TRBV9 to TRBJ2-3, with 9 bases that match TRBD2. Trimming took 0 bases from V and 5 from J; bases not matched to a gene: 13. Germline CDR1 and CDR2: SGDLS and YYNGEE. The CDR3 is made up of 18 amino acids. Here the CDR3 DNA reads TGTGCCAGCAGCGTAGCCGAAATAGGCGGGGGGGCCGTAGATACGCAGTATTTT. This codes for CASSVAEIGGGAVDTQYF.

The chain carries TRBV4-3 and TRBJ1-6, with 9 bases identical to TRBD1. This CDR3 has 15 residues. The V segment lost 1 base and the J segment 9 bases; nucleotides outside the gene matches: 4. Germline CDR1 is LGHNA and CDR2 is YSLEER. CDR3 sequence (DNA): TGCGCCAGCAGCCAAGCGACAGGGGGTAGTTCACCCCTCCACTTT. It encodes CASSQATGGSSPLHF.

The chain uses TRBV27 and TRBJ2-1; TRBD2 aligns across 8 bases. This CDR3 spans 16 amino acids. The V gene end was trimmed by 4 bases and the J gene end by 5 bases; junction bases not matched to a gene: 10. Germline V lookup: CDR1 MNHEY, CDR2 SMNVEV (reference sequence). The CDR3 bases are TGTGCCAGCAGTTCCCCGGGGGTAGCGGGAAACAATGAGCAGTTCTTC. Its protein product is CASSSPGVAGNNEQFF.

The chain has TRBV6-2 or TRBV6-3 and TRBJ1-2, with D unresolved. Germline CDR1 MNHEY, CDR2 SVGEGT. The V end was cut by 0 bases, the J end by 8 bases, with 13 bases between. The CDR3 runs 14 residues. In nucleotides, the CDR3 is TGTGCCAGCAGTTACTCGAAGAGTTCGGAGGGCTACACCTTC. This translates into CASSYSKSSEGYTF.

The CDR3 here is CASSRTVTGKYGYTF. CDR3 DNA: TGTGCCAGCAGTAGGACCGTGACAGGGAAGTATGGCTACACCTTC. The chain combines TRBV28 with TRBJ1-2, with 7 positions matching TRBD1. The V and J ends lost 5 bases and 5 bases, in that order; junction bases with no gene match: 11. Germline CDR1 reads MDHEN; CDR2 reads SYDVKM. This CDR3 region has 15 residues.

The chain is built from TRBV5-1 and TRBJ2-5, with D maybe TRBD1 (8 bases). The germline V and J ends were trimmed by 0 bases and 4 bases, with 13 bases remaining between them. The CDR3 runs to 15 residues. Per germline, CDR1 SGHRS and CDR2 YFSETQ. Written as DNA, the CDR3 is TGCGCCAGCAGCTTGGCCGGGGGGACAGGAGAGACCCAGTACTTC. Its protein product is CASSLAGGTGETQYF.

The chain recombines TRBV24-1 with TRBJ2-5; D is perhaps TRBD2 (7 bases). This CDR3 is 14 amino acids long. The V and J ends lost 5 bases and 6 bases respectively, with 15 bases between them. Germline V gives CDR1 KGHDR, CDR2 SFDVKD. The CDR3 protein is CATSANGGPKTQYF. In nucleotides, the CDR3 is TGTGCCACCAGTGCCAACGGGGGGCCGAAGACCCAGTACTTC.

The chain couples TRBV10-2 to TRBJ1-3; no reliable D call. CDR3 length equals 16 residues. Germline V CDR1 and CDR2: WSHSY, SAAADI. V was cut by 6 bases and J by 0 bases, with 15 bases left in between. The CDR3 bases are TGCGCCAGCAGCCAATTGACTGGGAGCTCTGGAAACACCATATATTTT. This encodes CASSQLTGSSGNTIYF.

The rearrangement uses TRBV5-4 and TRBJ2-2; D is perhaps TRBD2 (5 bases). Germline V CDR1 and CDR2: SGHNT, YYREEE (reference sequence). This CDR3 is 15 amino acids long. V was clipped by 0 bases and J by 3 bases, with 9 bases between them. CDR3: CASSLVAGDTGELFF. CDR3 nucleotides: TGTGCCAGCAGCTTGGTGGCGGGTGACACCGGGGAGCTGTTTTTT.

A word on this clone: One end of the junction varies from germline; a read error may be responsible. The chain uses TRBV9 and TRBJ2-5, with 10 bases fitting TRBD1. This CDR3 has 13 residues. Looked up from germline, CDR1 is SGDLS and CDR2 is YYNGEE. CDR3 in amino acids: CATSRTGGETQYF. CDR3 in DNA: TGTGCCACCAGCCGGACAGGGGGAGAGACCCAGTACTTC.

This clone was seen only a few times. CDR3 nucleotides: TGTGCCAGCTCACCCACCCTAGGACAGGGAGAGACCCAGTACTTC. Translated, it gives CASSPTLGQGETQYF. This rearrangement joins TRBV18 to TRBJ2-5; 8 bases match TRBD1. With V trimmed by 3 bases and J by 4 bases, 7 bases remained unmatched. This CDR3 has 15 residues. CDR1 and CDR2 (germline): KGHSH, LQKENI.

In DNA, the CDR3 is TGTGCCAGCAGCCGCGGAGGCCCCTACGAGCAGTACTTC. It translates to CASSRGGPYEQYF. The V and J genes are TRBV3-1 (or the pseudogene TRBV3-2) and TRBJ2-7; perhaps TRBD2 as D (5 bases). V was shortened by 4 bases and J by 2 bases, with 9 bases between the two germline ends. This CDR3 has 13 residues. Germline V gene lookup returns CDR1 LGHDT and CDR2 YNNKEL (reference sequence).

The chain joins TRBV5-1 to TRBJ2-3; D may be TRBD2 (5 bases). With 8 bases removed from V and 3 bases from J, the gap between germline ends came to 13 bases. CDR3 length equals 13 residues. Germline CDR1 SGHRS, CDR2 YFSETQ. CDR3 coding DNA: TGCGCCAGTACTAGATCGGGAACAGATACGCAGTATTTT. Translation: CASTRSGTDTQYF.

The gene calls are TRBV9 and TRBJ2-1; 11 positions match TRBD2. V lost 1 base, J lost 0 bases, and 3 bases stayed unmatched. The germline CDR1 and CDR2 sequences are SGDLS and YYNGEE. CDR3 length equals 17 residues. The CDR3 sequence is CASSVLAGGHSYNEQFF. CDR3 in DNA: TGTGCCAGCAGCGTATTAGCGGGGGGGCACTCCTACAATGAGCAGTTCTTC.

V gene TRBV28 combines with J gene TRBJ2-5; TRBD1 might be the D (6 bases). CDR3 length equals 17 residues. V gave up 1 base and J gave up 7 bases, with 22 bases separating them. Looked up from germline, CDR1 is MDHEN and CDR2 is SYDVKM. The CDR3 spells CASSLLEQGGRKGTQYF. Written as DNA, the CDR3 is TGTGCCAGCAGTTTATTGGAACAGGGCGGCCGAAAAGGGACCCAGTACTTC.

The CDR3 sequence: CASSSVNTEAFF. The CDR3, as DNA: TGTGCCAGCAGCTCGGTGAACACTGAAGCTTTCTTT. This sequence joins TRBV7-9 and TRBJ1-1; D remains ambiguous. The CDR3 consists of 12 residues. Looked up from germline, CDR1 is SEHNR and CDR2 is FQNEAQ (reference sequence). The germline V and J ends were trimmed by 4 bases and 0 bases, with 3 bases remaining between them.

The CDR3 reads CASSGQAGNTIYF. The CDR3 nucleotides are TGTGCCAGCAGCGGACAAGCTGGAAACACCATATATTTT. The chain uses TRBV6-2 or TRBV6-3 and TRBJ1-3; weak D call: TRBD1 (5 bases). This CDR3 has 13 amino acids. Germline-derived CDR1 and CDR2 are MNHEY and SVGEGT. Trimming took off 6 bases at V and 2 bases at J, with 8 bases between the two ends.

The V and J genes are TRBV19 and TRBJ2-7; 7 positions match TRBD1. V trimming: 4 bases; J trimming: 0 bases; junction bases outside the gene matches: 6. This CDR3 spans 15 amino acids. Germline V gene data show CDR1 as LNHDA and CDR2 as SQIVND (reference sequence). The CDR3 loop reads CASSTQTGSSYEQYF. The CDR3 DNA reads as TGTGCCAGTAGTACTCAGACAGGGAGCTCCTACGAGCAGTACTTC.

The rearrangement joins TRBV30 to TRBJ1-5; 9 positions match TRBD1. V lost 4 bases, J lost 2 bases, and 3 bases stayed unmatched. CDR1 and CDR2 from the germline V gene are GTSNPN and SVGIG (reference sequence). This CDR3 has 14 amino acids. The CDR3: CAWTGQGGNQPQHF. The CDR3 DNA sequence: TGTGCCTGGACGGGACAGGGTGGCAATCAGCCCCAGCATTTT.

The V and J genes are TRBV5-4 and TRBJ2-7, with D unclear. Germline V gives CDR1 SGHNT, CDR2 YYREEE (reference sequence). This CDR3 spans 12 amino acids. V was trimmed by 4 bases and J by 1 base, leaving 6 bases between them. The chain's CDR3 is CASSPGSYEQYF. The CDR3 coding sequence is TGTGCCAGCAGCCCCGGGTCCTACGAGCAGTACTTC.

Concerning this clone itself: The same CDR3 also results from other DNA sequences found in this sample. The chain recombines TRBV18 with TRBJ2-1; D might be TRBD1 (6 bases). The V gene's germline CDR1 is KGHSH and CDR2 LQKENI. CDR3 size: 12 residues. Between the trimmed V and J ends, which lost 6 bases and 6 bases, there was a span of 9 bases. This CDR3 is CASSQQGNEQFF. In nucleotides, the CDR3 is TGTGCCAGCTCTCAACAGGGCAATGAGCAGTTCTTC. Complete variable domain (other parts from reference TRBV18 and TRBJ2-1): NAGVMQNPRHLVRRRGQEARLRCSPMKGHSHVYWYRQLPEEGLKFMVYLQKENIIDESGMPKERFSAEFPKEGPSILRIQQVVRGDSAAYFCASSQQGNEQFFGPGTRLTVL.

The chain couples TRBV7-3 to TRBJ1-2, with a weak D call TRBD1 (6 bases). V lost 6 bases and J 7 bases, leaving 18 bases between the germline ends. The CDR3 sequence is 14 residues long. CDR1 and CDR2 (germline): SGHTA, FQGTGA. CDR3 residues: CASSIGARTAGYTF. The CDR3 bases are TGTGCCAGCAGTATAGGGGCCAGGACAGCTGGCTACACCTTC.

V is TRBV7-2 and J is TRBJ2-1; possible D gene TRBD1, 6 bases. The CDR3 covers 15 residues. The germline gives CDR1 SGHTA, CDR2 FQGNSA. With 5 bases removed from V and 4 bases from J, the gap between germline ends came to 15 bases. CDR3 sequence reads: CASSPDRRYYNEQFF. CDR3 DNA sequence: TGTGCCAGCAGCCCAGACAGGAGGTATTACAATGAGCAGTTCTTC.

The chain recombines TRBV7-9 with TRBJ2-3; maybe TRBD1 (5 bases). This CDR3 has 13 residues. V was clipped by 1 base and J by 8 bases, with 10 bases between them. The germline CDR1 and CDR2 sequences are SEHNR and FQNEAQ (reference sequence). The CDR3 is CASSLDRQGTQYF. CDR3 nucleotide sequence: TGTGCCAGCAGCTTAGATCGCCAGGGTACGCAGTATTTT.

The CDR3 sequence: CASSQDPRRAWSEAFF. The CDR3 DNA reads as TGTGCCAGCAGCCAAGATCCCCGCAGGGCCTGGAGTGAAGCTTTCTTT. This rearrangement joins TRBV3-1 (or the pseudogene TRBV3-2) to TRBJ1-1, with a weak D call TRBD1 (5 bases). The CDR3 runs to 16 residues. Looked up from germline, CDR1 is LGHDT and CDR2 is YNNKEL (reference sequence). V was shortened by 0 bases and J by 7 bases, with 18 bases between the two germline ends.

This chain connects TRBV7-9 to TRBJ2-5; 7 positions agree with TRBD1. V lost 5 bases to trimming and J lost 3 bases; unmatched junction nucleotides: 15. CDR3 length: 17 amino acids. Looked up from germline, CDR1 is SEHNR and CDR2 is FQNEAQ (reference sequence). This chain's CDR3 is CASSRGTATKSKETQYF. In nucleotides, the CDR3 is TGTGCCAGCAGCAGAGGGACAGCAACTAAATCAAAAGAGACCCAGTACTTC. Together with reference TRBV7-9 and TRBJ2-5, the CDR3 gives the full variable domain: DTGVSQNPRHKITKRGQNVTFRCDPISEHNRLYWYRQTLGQGPEFLTYFQNEAQLEKSRLLSDRFSAERPKGSFSTLEIQRTEQGDSAMYLCASSRGTATKSKETQYFGPGTRLLVL.

The chain couples TRBV5-6 to TRBJ1-1; TRBD1 matches at 7 bases. Germline V CDR1 and CDR2: SGHDT, YYEEEE. CDR3 length equals 14 residues. With 4 bases clipped from V and 1 base from J, the junction kept 4 bases outside the gene matches. CDR3 bases: TGTGCCAGCAGCCCCGGGACAGCGAACACTGAAGCTTTCTTT. It is translated as CASSPGTANTEAFF.